This T cell receptor (beta chain) was sequenced for a study of blood T cell repertoires in COVID-19 (dated by TCRdb to 2020 to 2021). Background for the entire study: The collaborator samples originated in the United States, Italy and Spain and spanned the acute and convalescent phases of COVID-19. The samples were drawn from two sources: the first 160 participants of the ongoing ImmuneRACE study, and about 1,300 subjects contributed by 6 global collaborators. The material from the prospective study consisted of cDNA or gDNA derived from T cells, B-cell-depleted T cells, or PBMCs. The sample metadata nearly always contained a de-identified subject ID, COVID-19 status, age in years and sex. The repertoires were released in a freely available public database intended as a resource for research on the immune response to SARS-CoV-2. Deeply sampled blood TCRbeta repertoires from subjects exposed to, actively infected with, or recovered from COVID-19 were included in the dataset. HLA class I and class II types, where available, came from metadata supplied by the sample provider rather than from assay-based typing. Broader findings and caveats from the paper: How much clinical and demographic metadata was included differed by source and by participant, and the metadata was provided uncurated.

Samples from volunteer blood donors who had recovered from COVID-19 were contributed by a second Seattle source. The collaborating institutions used their own protocols to collect whole blood in K2EDTA tubes. For TCRbeta analysis, collaborators shipped samples in one of three forms: frozen whole blood, isolated PBMCs, or DNA extracted from either of those sample types. TCRbeta CDR3 regions were amplified from genomic DNA by means of the immunoSEQ Assay, a bias-controlled multiplex PCR. The study's processing was this. Nucleated cell counts per sample were estimated from amplification of reference gene primers within the assay. To quantify the absolute abundance of each unique TCRbeta CDR3 rearrangement, sequence reads were collapsed and filtered. For each sample, productive Simpson clonality was calculated as the square root of Simpson's diversity index across productive rearrangements. TCRdb obtained this table from immuneACCESS and retained in-frame rearrangements with V and J assigned. These tables miss some clones; where compared with another copy, unresolved V genes account for less than half of the shortfall, and the remainder is unexplained. V and J calls and clone size follow that table, whereas D and trimming were derived from the DNA. This sample is represented by some 320,000 clones; approximately 88% of them were singletons. The ten largest clonotypes hold 5.5% to 8.5% of the sample.

On this clone itself: Its antigen is not yet known. Qualities for individual bases were not recorded, and no much larger clone is one base off.

CDR1 and CDR2 are read off the germline V gene as SNHLY and FYNNEI. The germline ends are 7 bases apart after V is trimmed by 3 bases and J by 2 bases. Its CDR3 holds 13 amino acids, cysteine through phenylalanine. The entry retains the CDR3 DNA only, 39 bases that are in frame from base 1. Sequencing was performed on peripheral blood. The chain was built from TRBV2 and TRBJ1-2; the D gene is perhaps TRBD1, from 5 matching bases. The receptor was isolated from a woman between 25 and 40 years old who had recovered from COVID-19. The nucleotides are TGTGCCAGCAGTGAGTCAGGGAACTATGGCTACACCTTC. It codes for CASSESGNYGYTF. Here the CDR3 is joined to the reference TRBV2 and TRBJ1-2 genes, and the full variable domain is: EPEVTQTPSHQVTQMGQEVILRCVPISNHLYFYWYRQILGQKVEFLVSFYNNEISEKSEIFDDQFSVERPDGSNFTLKIRSTKLEDSAMYFCASSESGNYGYTFGSGTRLTVV.